These 16 T cell receptor beta chains originate from one sample sequenced in a study of T cell responses to AZD1222 COVID-19 vaccine. The method was immunoSEQ multiplex PCR; TCRdb's version includes in-frame clones alone and lacks a portion of them. Here the sample spans roughly 80,000 clones, 88% being singletons. Sequenced here: peripheral blood, sampled on day 0 of MenACWY control vaccination. The origin of the receptors is an adult in good health.

Only a few counts were recorded for this clone. The rearrangement joins TRBV13 to TRBJ2-1; the match to TRBD2 covers 12 bases. The V and J ends lost 3 bases and 4 bases, in that order; junction bases with no gene match: 10. There are 18 residues in the CDR3. CDR1 PRHDT and CDR2 FYEKMQ come from the germline V gene (reference sequence). CDR3 sequence: CASSLTSGGHTGYNEQFF. The CDR3 bases are TGTGCCAGCAGCTTGACTAGCGGGGGCCATACAGGATACAATGAGCAGTTCTTC.

The J gene is TRBJ2-3, the V gene TRBV18, with D uncertain. The CDR3 length is 14 residues. Germline assignment: CDR1 KGHSH and CDR2 LQKENI. Trimming removed 3 bases from V and 4 bases from J, with 11 bases in between. The CDR3 coding sequence is TGTGCCAGCTCACCTGGACGTCCCGCAGATACGCAGTATTTT. Protein product: CASSPGRPADTQYF.

The V gene is TRBV7-3, the J gene TRBJ2-1; TRBD1 aligns across 9 bases. CDR3 size: 16 residues. The V gene end was trimmed by 4 bases and the J gene end by 4 bases; junction bases not matched to a gene: 8. CDR1 SGHTA and CDR2 FQGTGA come from the germline V gene. CDR3 DNA sequence: TGTGCCAGCAGCTCCCTCGCCGGGACAGGGTACAATGAGCAGTTCTTC. Translation gives CASSSLAGTGYNEQFF. Full variable domain (outside the CDR3, taken from reference TRBV7-3 and TRBJ2-1): GAGVSQTPSNKVTEKGKYVELRCDPISGHTALYWYRQSLGQGPEFLIYFQGTGAADDSGLPNDRFFAVRPEGSVSTLKIQRTERGDSAVYLCASSSLAGTGYNEQFFGPGTRLTVL.

The chain employs TRBV19 and TRBJ1-1; D is unresolved. There are 13 residues in the CDR3. Germline CDR1 and CDR2: LNHDA and SQIVND (reference sequence). V dropped 4 bases and J dropped 1 base, with 7 bases sitting between them. CDR3 in amino acids: CASSKLRNTEAFF. Here the CDR3 DNA reads TGTGCCAGTAGTAAGCTTAGGAACACTGAAGCTTTCTTT. Full variable domain (missing parts from reference TRBV19 and TRBJ1-1): DGGITQSPKYLFRKEGQNVTLSCEQNLNHDAMYWYRQDPGQGLRLIYYSQIVNDFQKGDIAEGYSVSREKKESFPLTVTSAQKNPTAFYLCASSKLRNTEAFFGQGTRLTVV.

This chain connects TRBV12-3 or TRBV12-4 to TRBJ1-2; no reliable D call. The CDR3 totals 13 residues. Trimming took off 10 bases at V and 4 bases at J, with 16 bases between the two ends. CDR3 in DNA: TGTGCCACCGAATCAACAAGCTCCTATGGCTACACCTTC. Protein sequence: CATESTSSYGYTF.

V is TRBV4-3 and J is TRBJ1-1; D unresolved. This CDR3 region has 16 residues. V lost 3 bases and J 1 base, leaving 15 bases between the germline ends. Germline loops: CDR1 LGHNA, CDR2 YSLEER. The CDR3 spells CASSHPREGANTEAFF. The CDR3 DNA is TGCGCCAGCAGCCATCCCCGAGAAGGTGCGAACACTGAAGCTTTCTTT.

The chain joins TRBV29-1 to TRBJ1-1; D may be TRBD1 (5 bases). CDR1 is SQVTM, CDR2 ANQGSEA, per germline. V dropped 4 bases and J dropped 4 bases, with 13 bases sitting between them. The CDR3 loop spans 13 amino acids. In DNA, the CDR3 is TGCAGCGTTGGTGAGGGTGGGGGCACTGAAGCTTTCTTT. Its translation: CSVGEGGGTEAFF.

This clone was counted a single time. The chain couples TRBV2 to TRBJ2-2; D is unclear. The CDR3 length is 14 residues. V lost 2 bases, J lost 7 bases, and 11 bases lay in between. Germline V gene sequence: CDR1 SNHLY, CDR2 FYNNEI. As DNA, the CDR3 is TGTGCCAGCAGTGAAAGGACCTGGGGCGGGGAGCTGTTTTTT. Amino acid sequence: CASSERTWGGELFF.

The rearrangement joins TRBV5-6 to TRBJ2-4; 13 nucleotides align to TRBD2. The trim removed 0 bases at V and 2 bases at J, leaving 5 bases unmatched. This CDR3 spans 18 amino acids. Germline CDR1 and CDR2: SGHDT and YYEEEE. In DNA, the CDR3 is TGTGCCAGCAGCTTGGAACTAGCGGGGGGGCTTTCCAAAAACATTCAGTACTTC. It is translated as CASSLELAGGLSKNIQYF.

V is TRBV7-6 and J is TRBJ2-6; possibly TRBD1 for D (6 bases). Trimming took 7 bases from V and 0 from J, leaving 16 bases between them. CDR3 length equals 17 residues. The V gene's germline CDR1 is SGHVS and CDR2 FNYEAQ. CDR3 in amino acids: CASTQGSAISGANVLTF. Here the CDR3 DNA reads TGTGCCAGCACCCAGGGGTCGGCGATCTCTGGGGCCAACGTCCTGACTTTC. The full variable domain, rest sourced from reference TRBV7-6 and TRBJ2-6, is GAGVSQSPRYKVTKRGQDVALRCDPISGHVSLYWYRQALGQGPEFLTYFNYEAQQDKSGLPNDRFSAERPEGSISTLTIQRTEQRDSAMYRCASTQGSAISGANVLTFGAGSRLTVL.

V and J are TRBV5-1 and TRBJ1-3; unclear D gene. There are 14 residues in the CDR3. The V end lost 4 bases, the J end lost 4 bases, and 12 bases lay between the germline ends. Germline CDR1 SGHRS, CDR2 YFSETQ. The CDR3: CASSPDREGNTIYF. Here the CDR3 DNA reads TGCGCCAGCAGCCCAGACCGTGAGGGAAACACCATATATTTT.

This clone has a single count. The genes are TRBV7-9 and TRBJ1-1; D not certain. With 4 bases removed from V and 10 bases from J, the gap between germline ends came to 10 bases. CDR3 length: 11 residues. Germline loops: CDR1 SEHNR, CDR2 FQNEAQ (reference sequence). For the CDR3, the DNA is TGTGCCAGCAGCTCATACCTGGGAGCTTTCTTT. Encoded protein: CASSSYLGAFF.

In this sample, this clone turned up once. The chain employs TRBV4-1 and TRBJ2-7; D gene ambiguous. Trimming took off 0 bases at V and 4 bases at J, with 7 bases between the two ends. There are 13 residues in the CDR3. Germline V gene lookup returns CDR1 MGHRA and CDR2 YSYEKL. This CDR3 is CASSQDGEYEQYF. DNA for the CDR3: TGCGCCAGCAGCCAAGATGGCGAATACGAGCAGTACTTC.

CDR3 coding DNA: TGTGCCAGCAGCTTAGTCTTGATTCAAGCGAACTCCTATGGCTACACCTTC. Amino acids: CASSLVLIQANSYGYTF. The gene calls are TRBV7-6 and TRBJ1-2; D not resolved. The CDR3 consists of 17 residues. The V gene's germline CDR1 is SGHVS and CDR2 FNYEAQ. V was cut by 1 base and J by 4 bases, with 19 bases left in between.

V is TRBV30 and J is TRBJ1-5; D is unresolved. Germline CDR1 GTSNPN, CDR2 SVGIG (reference sequence). This CDR3 region has 15 residues. CDR3 loop: CALGNGKEGNQPQHF. CDR3 sequence (DNA): TGTGCATTGGGGAACGGGAAGGAGGGCAATCAGCCCCAGCATTTT.

In its sample, this clone was seen once. The chain joins TRBV5-5 to TRBJ2-3; D perhaps matches TRBD1 (5 bases). Germline V lookup: CDR1 SGHKS, CDR2 YYEKEE (reference sequence). CDR3 length equals 13 residues. Trimming left V 2 bases short and J 1 base short, with 5 bases between. CDR3 loop: CASSLGGTDTQYF. The DNA of the CDR3 is TGTGCCAGCAGCTTAGGGGGCACAGATACGCAGTATTTT.